The present T cell receptor beta chain was sequenced within a study of blood T cell repertoires in COVID-19. Study-wide background: T cells, B-cell-depleted T cells, or PBMCs provided the cDNA or gDNA that served as material.

Germline V CDR1 and CDR2: MNHEY, SVGAGI. The germline V and J ends were trimmed by 5 bases and 4 bases, with 11 bases remaining between them. The CDR3 has 14 residues. Original processing notes: Amplification with reference gene primers provided the estimates of nucleated cell counts. Sequencing used immunoSEQ multiplex PCR; TCRdb keeps in-frame clones, though not all of them. D and trimming come from the DNA, and the V and J calls and clone size come from that table. The sample holds under 150,000 clones; approximately 80% are singletons and the top ten take roughly 10%. Input material: peripheral blood. The origin of this receptor is a man between 40 and 49 years old with active or convalescent COVID-19. The chain uses TRBV6-5 and TRBJ2-2; the D gene is possibly TRBD1 (5 bases). As DNA, the CDR3 is TGTGCCAGCAGTCCCGACAGTCTCACCGGGGAGCTGTTTTTT. It codes for CASSPDSLTGELFF.